This entry lists 10 T cell receptor beta chains sequenced from one sample in a study of graft-versus-host responses after intestinal transplantation. Clones were sequenced by immunoSEQ multiplex PCR, and TCRdb holds only the in-frame ones, with some missing. The repertoire consists of about 96,000 clones, with more than 90% occurring once and the leading ten covering over 0.3%. What these receptors recognize is not known. The material was unstimulated CD4+ T cells sorted from spleen or lymph node cells, obtained before intestinal transplant. These receptors all come from a human donor who received an intestinal transplant.

The gene calls are TRBV27 and TRBJ2-7; TRBD1 aligns across 8 bases. Per germline, CDR1 MNHEY and CDR2 SMNVEV (reference sequence). V shed 7 bases, J shed 6 bases, and the junction held 11 bases outside the gene matches. This CDR3 is 14 amino acids long. CDR3: CASTGTGRLGEQYF. The CDR3 DNA sequence: TGTGCCAGCACCGGGACAGGCCGTTTGGGCGAGCAGTACTTC.

J is TRBJ2-1 and V is TRBV6-1; tentative D call: TRBD2 (7 bases). V was trimmed by 0 bases and J by 8 bases, leaving 14 bases between them. Germline CDR1 MNHNS, CDR2 SASEGT. CDR3 length: 15 amino acids. The CDR3 coding sequence is TGTGCCAGCAGTGAAGCTGGGGGGGCCGGCTATGAGCAGTTCTTC. It encodes CASSEAGGAGYEQFF.

Concerning this clone: One junction end disagrees with the germline gene, perhaps due to a read error. The CDR3 is CAIKNPRGRDQANYGYAF. DNA of the CDR3: TGTGCCATCAAAAACCCCAGGGGAAGGGACCAAGCTAACTATGGCTACGCCTTC. This rearrangement joins TRBV10-3 to TRBJ1-2; tentatively, D is TRBD1 (6 bases). There are 18 residues in the CDR3. Germline CDR1 and CDR2: ENHRY and SYGVKD.

The rearrangement links TRBV5-1 to TRBJ2-7; weak D call: TRBD1 (6 bases). The CDR3 runs 14 residues. The germline V gene has CDR1 SGHRS and CDR2 YFSETQ. V was trimmed by 4 bases and J by 5 bases, leaving 16 bases between them. The CDR3 DNA reads TGCGCCAGCAGCCCCGGGACAATGGGCCACGAGCAGTACTTC. Protein product: CASSPGTMGHEQYF. Variable domain in full (rest from reference TRBV5-1 and TRBJ2-7): KAGVTQTPRYLIKTRGQQVTLSCSPISGHRSVSWYQQTPGQGLQFLFEYFSETQRNKGNFPGRFSGRQFSNSRSEMNVSTLELGDSALYLCASSPGTMGHEQYFGPGTRLTVT.

This clone was seen a few times. This chain uses TRBV6-6 with TRBJ1-4, with unresolved D. The V gene's germline CDR1 is MNHNY and CDR2 SVGAGI (reference sequence). The CDR3 length is 12 residues. Trimming took off 2 bases at V and 11 bases at J, with 9 bases between the two ends. CDR3 in amino acids: CASSYNIGKLFF. The CDR3 DNA reads TGTGCCAGCAGTTACAACATCGGCAAACTGTTTTTT.

The chain joins TRBV5-5 to TRBJ1-4, with 9 nucleotides matching TRBD1. The V and J ends lost 0 bases and 8 bases, in that order; junction bases with no gene match: 8. Germline V CDR1 and CDR2: SGHKS, YYEKEE (reference sequence). The CDR3 covers 16 residues. The CDR3 DNA follows: TGTGCCAGCAGCTTGGCCTTGGACAGGGGACAGGAAAAACTGTTTTTT. It encodes CASSLALDRGQEKLFF.

The rearrangement links TRBV6-1 to TRBJ2-1; 10 bases agree with TRBD2. The V segment lost 7 bases and the J segment 4 bases; nucleotides outside the gene matches: 7. This CDR3 is 15 amino acids long. Germline loops: CDR1 MNHNS, CDR2 SASEGT. CDR3 DNA: TGTGCCAGCACCTTAACTAGCGGGGCTTACAATGAGCAGTTCTTC. Protein product: CASTLTSGAYNEQFF.

Comment on this clone: The same CDR3 can be traced to other DNA sequences in this sample. CDR3 coding DNA: TGCAGCGTAATGACAGGACGGGAGACCCAGTACTTC. Translating it yields CSVMTGRETQYF. The chain joins TRBV29-1 to TRBJ2-5, with D possibly matching TRBD1 (6 bases). V lost 6 bases and J lost 5, with 13 bases in between. CDR3 size: 12 residues. Germline CDR1 is SQVTM and CDR2 is ANQGSEA.

The chain couples TRBV7-2 to TRBJ2-3; unclear D gene. The CDR3 extends over 13 amino acids. V dropped 1 base and J dropped 2 bases, with 4 bases sitting between them. Germline V gene lookup returns CDR1 SGHTA and CDR2 FQGNSA. The CDR3 spells CASSLGTTDTQYF. DNA of the CDR3: TGTGCCAGCAGCTTAGGGACCACAGATACGCAGTATTTT.

This clone was detected once. The gene calls are TRBV7-3 and TRBJ2-6; TRBD1 might be the D (5 bases). Trimming shortened V by 0 bases and J by 0 bases, and 21 bases separated the two germline ends. CDR3 length: 21 amino acids. Germline V CDR1 and CDR2: SGHTA, FQGTGA. The CDR3 DNA sequence: TGTGCCAGCAGCTTAACTTTCTCAATCGACAGCCCGGCCTCTGGGGCCAACGTCCTGACTTTC. Its protein is CASSLTFSIDSPASGANVLTF. Variable domain in full (rest from reference TRBV7-3 and TRBJ2-6): GAGVSQTPSNKVTEKGKYVELRCDPISGHTALYWYRQSLGQGPEFLIYFQGTGAADDSGLPNDRFFAVRPEGSVSTLKIQRTERGDSAVYLCASSLTFSIDSPASGANVLTFGAGSRLTVL.